This TCR beta chain appears in the sequencing data of a study of cytomegalovirus exposure and HLA in healthy donors. Study-wide findings and caveats: One variant, a missense change in DCLRE1C, was linked in a later analysis to TCR beta V- and J-gene trimming. The study put under 200 TCR beta chains on its list as cytomegalovirus-associated.

PCR primers comprised 60 Vbeta and 13 Jbeta primers. Profiling relied on immunoSEQ multiplex PCR, and the TCRdb table lists in-frame clones only, not all of them. This repertoire shows roughly 100,000 clones, 65% to 80% found once; its top ten account for roughly 5.6%. The CDR3 has 14 residues. V lost 9 bases, J lost 5 bases, and 12 bases stayed unmatched. CDR1 is SGHRS, CDR2 YFSETQ, per germline. This clone has just one count. As yet, its antigen is unknown. The sequenced sample consisted of PBMCs. The J gene is TRBJ2-3, the V gene TRBV5-1; 7 nucleotides match TRBD1. The clonotype was recovered from a female donor in good health and CMV-seropositive. The CDR3 here is CATRQGPSQDTQYF. CDR3 bases: TGCGCCACTCGACAGGGACCCAGTCAAGATACGCAGTATTTT.